This T cell receptor (beta chain) was profiled in a study of spatial heterogeneity in lung cancer. Using its own MiXCR run on the 5' RACE reads, TCRdb lists one record per CDR3 protein. The table records a few thousand distinct CDR3 sequences, about 9% of them present only once. By sample share, this clonotype is medium-sized (0.01 to 0.1%). Its antigen is currently unknown. Study-level findings and limits: The study found that expanded intratumoral alpha and beta TCR counts tracked tumor mutation counts.

Documented time point: sample taken at primary tumor resection. This receptor was taken from a male donor with early-stage non-small cell lung cancer. The input for sequencing was lung tumor tissue, taken at surgery.

CDR3 in DNA: TGTGCCAGCAGCCAAGCCGGGGCCGTCTATGGCTACACCTTC. Translation gives CASSQAGAVYGYTF. The rearrangement joins TRBV3-1 to TRBJ1-2; D might be TRBD1 (5 bases). CDR3 length equals 14 residues. Trimming took off 1 base at V and 4 bases at J, with 10 bases between the two ends. CDR1 and CDR2 from the germline V gene are LGHDT and YNNKEL (reference sequence).